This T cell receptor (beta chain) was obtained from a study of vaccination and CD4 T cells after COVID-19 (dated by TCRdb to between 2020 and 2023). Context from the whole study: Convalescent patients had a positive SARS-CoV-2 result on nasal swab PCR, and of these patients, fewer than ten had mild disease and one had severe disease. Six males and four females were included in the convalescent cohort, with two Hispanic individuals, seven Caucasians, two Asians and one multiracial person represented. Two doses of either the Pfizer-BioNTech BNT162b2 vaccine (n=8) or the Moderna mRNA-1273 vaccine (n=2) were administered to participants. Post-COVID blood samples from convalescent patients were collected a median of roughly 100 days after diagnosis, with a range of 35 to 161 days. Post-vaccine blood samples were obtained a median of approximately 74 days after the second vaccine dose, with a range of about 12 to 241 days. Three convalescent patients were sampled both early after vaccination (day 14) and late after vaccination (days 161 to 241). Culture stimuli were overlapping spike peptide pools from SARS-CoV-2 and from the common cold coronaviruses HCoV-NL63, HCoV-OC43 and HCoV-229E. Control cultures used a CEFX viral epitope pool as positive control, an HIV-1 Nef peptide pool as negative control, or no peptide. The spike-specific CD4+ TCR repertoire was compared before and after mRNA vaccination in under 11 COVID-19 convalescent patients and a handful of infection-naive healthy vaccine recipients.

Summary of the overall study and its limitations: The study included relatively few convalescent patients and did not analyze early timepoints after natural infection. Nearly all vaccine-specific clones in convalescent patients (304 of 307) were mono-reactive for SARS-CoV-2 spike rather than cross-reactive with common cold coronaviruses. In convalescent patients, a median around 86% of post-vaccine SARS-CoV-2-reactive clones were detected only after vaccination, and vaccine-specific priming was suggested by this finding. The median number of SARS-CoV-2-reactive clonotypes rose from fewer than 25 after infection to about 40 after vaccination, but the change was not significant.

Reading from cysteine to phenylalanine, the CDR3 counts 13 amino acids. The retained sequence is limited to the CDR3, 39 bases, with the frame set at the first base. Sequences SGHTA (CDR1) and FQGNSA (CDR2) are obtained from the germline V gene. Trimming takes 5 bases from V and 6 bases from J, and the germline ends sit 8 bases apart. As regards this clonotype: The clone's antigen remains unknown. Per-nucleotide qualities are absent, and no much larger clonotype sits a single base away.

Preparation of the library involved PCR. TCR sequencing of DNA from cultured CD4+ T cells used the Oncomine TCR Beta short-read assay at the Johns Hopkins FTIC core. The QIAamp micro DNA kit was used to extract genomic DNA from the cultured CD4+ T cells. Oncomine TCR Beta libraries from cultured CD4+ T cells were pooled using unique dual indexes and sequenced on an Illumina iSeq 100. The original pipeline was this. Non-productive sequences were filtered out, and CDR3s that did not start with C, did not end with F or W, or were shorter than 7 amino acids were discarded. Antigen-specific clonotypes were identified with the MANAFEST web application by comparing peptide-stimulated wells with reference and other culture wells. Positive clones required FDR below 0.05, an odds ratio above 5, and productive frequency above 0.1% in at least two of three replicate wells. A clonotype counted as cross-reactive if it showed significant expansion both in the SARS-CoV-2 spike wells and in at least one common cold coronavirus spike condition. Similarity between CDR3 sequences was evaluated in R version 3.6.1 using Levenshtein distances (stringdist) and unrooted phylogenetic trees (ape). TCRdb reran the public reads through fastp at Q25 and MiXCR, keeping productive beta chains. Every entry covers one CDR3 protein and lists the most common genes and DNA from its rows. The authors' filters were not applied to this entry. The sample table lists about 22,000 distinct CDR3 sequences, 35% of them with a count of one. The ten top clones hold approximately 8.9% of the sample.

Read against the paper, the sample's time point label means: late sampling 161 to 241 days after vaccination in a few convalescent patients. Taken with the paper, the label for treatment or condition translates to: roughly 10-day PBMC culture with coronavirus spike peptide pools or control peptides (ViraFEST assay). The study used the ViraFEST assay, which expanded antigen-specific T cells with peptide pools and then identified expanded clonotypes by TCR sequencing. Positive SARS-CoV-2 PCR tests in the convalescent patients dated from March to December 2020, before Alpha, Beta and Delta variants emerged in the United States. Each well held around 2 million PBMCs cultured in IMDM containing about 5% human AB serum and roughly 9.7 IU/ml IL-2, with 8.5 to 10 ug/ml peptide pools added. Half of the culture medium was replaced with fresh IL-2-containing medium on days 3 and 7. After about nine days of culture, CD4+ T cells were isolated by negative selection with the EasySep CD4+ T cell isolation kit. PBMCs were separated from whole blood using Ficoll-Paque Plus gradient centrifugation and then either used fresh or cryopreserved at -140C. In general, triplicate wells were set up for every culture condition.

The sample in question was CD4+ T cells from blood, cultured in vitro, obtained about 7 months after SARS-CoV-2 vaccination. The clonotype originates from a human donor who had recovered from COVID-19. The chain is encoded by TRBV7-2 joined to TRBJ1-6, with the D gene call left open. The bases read TGTGCCAGCAGCCGGGAACTTAATTCACCCCTCCACTTT. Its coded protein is CASSRELNSPLHF.